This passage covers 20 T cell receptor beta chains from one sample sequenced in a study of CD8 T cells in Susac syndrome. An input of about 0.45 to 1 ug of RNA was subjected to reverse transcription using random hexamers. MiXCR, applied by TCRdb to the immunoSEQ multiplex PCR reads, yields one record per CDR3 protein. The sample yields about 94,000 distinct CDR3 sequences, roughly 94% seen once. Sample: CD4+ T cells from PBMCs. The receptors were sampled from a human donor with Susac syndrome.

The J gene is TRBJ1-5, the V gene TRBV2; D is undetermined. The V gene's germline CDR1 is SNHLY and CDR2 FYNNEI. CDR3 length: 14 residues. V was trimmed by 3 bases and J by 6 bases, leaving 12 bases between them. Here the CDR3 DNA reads TGTGCCAGCAGTGATTTCCACTACAGTCAGCCCCAGCATTTT. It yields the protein CASSDFHYSQPQHF. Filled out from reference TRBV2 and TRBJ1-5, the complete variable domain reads EPEVTQTPSHQVTQMGQEVILRCVPISNHLYFYWYRQILGQKVEFLVSFYNNEISEKSEIFDDQFSVERPDGSNFTLKIRSTKLEDSAMYFCASSDFHYSQPQHFGDGTRLSIL.

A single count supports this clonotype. DNA for the CDR3: TGTGCCAGCAGTTTAAACAGGCAAAATTCACCCCTCCACTTT. It encodes CASSLNRQNSPLHF. This rearrangement joins TRBV12-3 or TRBV12-4 to TRBJ1-6, with D possibly being TRBD1 (5 bases). The V and J ends lost 2 bases and 7 bases respectively, with 9 bases between them. This CDR3 has 14 amino acids.

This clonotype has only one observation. CDR3 amino acids: CASSRLKDRAEKLFF. The CDR3 coding sequence is TGTGCCAGCAGCCGCCTGAAAGACAGAGCTGAAAAACTGTTTTTT. The rearrangement uses TRBV7-9 and TRBJ1-4, with D possibly being TRBD1 (5 bases). Germline-derived CDR1 and CDR2 are SEHNR and FQNEAQ (reference sequence). The CDR3 sequence is 15 residues long. The V end was cut by 5 bases, the J end by 7 bases, with 17 bases between. The complete variable domain, with remaining parts taken from reference TRBV7-9 and TRBJ1-4, reads DTGVSQNPRHKITKRGQNVTFRCDPISEHNRLYWYRQTLGQGPEFLTYFQNEAQLEKSRLLSDRFSAERPKGSFSTLEIQRTEQGDSAMYLCASSRLKDRAEKLFFGSGTQLSVL.

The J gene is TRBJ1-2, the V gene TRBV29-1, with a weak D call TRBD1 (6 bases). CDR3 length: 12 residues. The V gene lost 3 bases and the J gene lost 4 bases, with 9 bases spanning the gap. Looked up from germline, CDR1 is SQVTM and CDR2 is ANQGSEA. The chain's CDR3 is CSVDRGSYGYTF. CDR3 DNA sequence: TGCAGCGTTGACAGGGGCAGCTATGGCTACACCTTC.

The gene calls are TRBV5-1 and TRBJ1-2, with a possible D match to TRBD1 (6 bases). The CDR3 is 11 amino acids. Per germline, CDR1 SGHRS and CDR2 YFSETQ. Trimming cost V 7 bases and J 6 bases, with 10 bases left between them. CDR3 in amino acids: CASGGADGYTF. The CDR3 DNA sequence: TGCGCCAGCGGGGGCGCAGATGGCTACACCTTC.

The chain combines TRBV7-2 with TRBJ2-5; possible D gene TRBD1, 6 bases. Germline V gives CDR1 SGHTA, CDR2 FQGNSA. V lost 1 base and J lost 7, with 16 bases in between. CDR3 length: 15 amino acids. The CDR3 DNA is TGTGCCAGCAGCTTAGGACCTCTGAGGGGGATGACCCAGTACTTC. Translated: CASSLGPLRGMTQYF.

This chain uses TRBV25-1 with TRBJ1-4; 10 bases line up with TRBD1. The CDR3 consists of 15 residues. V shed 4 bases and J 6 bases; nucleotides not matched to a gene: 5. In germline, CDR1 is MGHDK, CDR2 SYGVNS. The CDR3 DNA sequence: TGTGCCAGCAGTGCCCGGACAGGGGGGGATGAAAAACTGTTTTTT. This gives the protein CASSARTGGDEKLFF.

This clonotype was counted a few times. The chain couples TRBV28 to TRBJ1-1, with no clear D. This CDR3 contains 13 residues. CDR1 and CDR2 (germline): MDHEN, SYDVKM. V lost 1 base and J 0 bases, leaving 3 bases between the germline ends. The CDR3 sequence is CASSLSLNTEAFF. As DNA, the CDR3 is TGTGCCAGCAGTTTATCACTGAACACTGAAGCTTTCTTT.

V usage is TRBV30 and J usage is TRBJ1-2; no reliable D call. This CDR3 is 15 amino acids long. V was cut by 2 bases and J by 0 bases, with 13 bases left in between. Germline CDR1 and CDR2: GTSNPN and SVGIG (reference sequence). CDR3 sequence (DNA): TGTGCCTGGAGTAAGACACCTTCAGCTAACTATGGCTACACCTTC. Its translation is CAWSKTPSANYGYTF. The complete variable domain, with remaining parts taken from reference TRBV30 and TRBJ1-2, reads SQTIHQWPATLVQPVGSPLSLECTVEGTSNPNLYWYRQAAGRGLQLLFYSVGIGQISSEVPQNLSASRPQDRQFILSSKKLLLSDSGFYLCAWSKTPSANYGYTFGSGTRLTVV.

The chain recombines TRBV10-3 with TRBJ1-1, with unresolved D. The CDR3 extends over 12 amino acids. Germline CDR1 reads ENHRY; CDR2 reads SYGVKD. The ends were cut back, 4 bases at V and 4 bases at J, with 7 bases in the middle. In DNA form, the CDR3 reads TGTGCCATCAGTGCGGCGGCCACTGAAGCTTTCTTT. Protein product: CAISAAATEAFF.

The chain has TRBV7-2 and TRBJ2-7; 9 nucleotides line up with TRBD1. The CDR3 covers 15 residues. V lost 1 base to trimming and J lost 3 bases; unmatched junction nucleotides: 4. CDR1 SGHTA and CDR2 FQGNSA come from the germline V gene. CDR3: CASSLEDRGSYEQYF. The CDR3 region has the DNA TGTGCCAGCAGCTTAGAGGACAGGGGCAGCTACGAGCAGTACTTC.

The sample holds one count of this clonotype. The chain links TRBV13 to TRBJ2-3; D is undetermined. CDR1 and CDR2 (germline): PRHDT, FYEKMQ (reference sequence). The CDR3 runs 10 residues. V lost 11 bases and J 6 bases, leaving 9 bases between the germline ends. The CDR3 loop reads CARLGDTQYF. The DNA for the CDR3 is TGTGCCCGATTAGGGGATACGCAGTATTTT.

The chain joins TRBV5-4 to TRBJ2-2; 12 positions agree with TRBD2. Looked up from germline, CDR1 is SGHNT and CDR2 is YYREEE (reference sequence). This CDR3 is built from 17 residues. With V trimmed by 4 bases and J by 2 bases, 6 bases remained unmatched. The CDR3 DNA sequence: TGTGCCAGCAGCAAACTAGCGGGGGGCCATAACACCGGGGAGCTGTTTTTT. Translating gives CASSKLAGGHNTGELFF. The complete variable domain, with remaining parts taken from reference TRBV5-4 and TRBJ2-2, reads ETGVTQSPTHLIKTRGQQVTLRCSSQSGHNTVSWYQQALGQGPQFIFQYYREEENGRGNFPPRFSGLQFPNYSSELNVNALELDDSALYLCASSKLAGGHNTGELFFGEGSRLTVL.

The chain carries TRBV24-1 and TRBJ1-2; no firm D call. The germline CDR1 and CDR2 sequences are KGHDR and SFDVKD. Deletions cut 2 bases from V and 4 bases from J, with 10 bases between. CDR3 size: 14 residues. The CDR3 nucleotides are TGTGCCACCAGTGATTCCGGACGGAGCTATGGCTACACCTTC. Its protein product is CATSDSGRSYGYTF.

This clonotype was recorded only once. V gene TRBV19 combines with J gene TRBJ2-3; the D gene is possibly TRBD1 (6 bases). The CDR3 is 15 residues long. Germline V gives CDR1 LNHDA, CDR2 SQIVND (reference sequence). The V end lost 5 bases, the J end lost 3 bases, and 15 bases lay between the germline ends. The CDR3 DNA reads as TGTGCCAGTAGTGCGACAGGCCTAATGACAGATACGCAGTATTTT. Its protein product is CASSATGLMTDTQYF.

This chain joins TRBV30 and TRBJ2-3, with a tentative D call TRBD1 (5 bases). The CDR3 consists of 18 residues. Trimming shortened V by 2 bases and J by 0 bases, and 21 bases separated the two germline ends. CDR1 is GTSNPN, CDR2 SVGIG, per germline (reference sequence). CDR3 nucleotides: TGTGCCTGGAGTCCGTTCTCCCAAACAGGCGTTAGCACAGATACGCAGTATTTT. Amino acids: CAWSPFSQTGVSTDTQYF.

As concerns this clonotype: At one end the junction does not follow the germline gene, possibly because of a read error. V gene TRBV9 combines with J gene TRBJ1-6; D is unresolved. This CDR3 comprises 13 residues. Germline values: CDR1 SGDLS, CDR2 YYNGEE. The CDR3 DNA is TGCGCCAGCAGCGTAGGAGTGACTTCACCCCTCCACTTT. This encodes CASSVGVTSPLHF.

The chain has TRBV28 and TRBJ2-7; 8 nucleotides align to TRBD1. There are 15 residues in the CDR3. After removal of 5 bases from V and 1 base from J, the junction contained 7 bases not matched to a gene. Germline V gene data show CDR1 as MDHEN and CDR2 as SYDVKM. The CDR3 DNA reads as TGTGCCAGCAGTATTGGGACAGGTGGGTCCTACGAGCAGTACTTC. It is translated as CASSIGTGGSYEQYF.

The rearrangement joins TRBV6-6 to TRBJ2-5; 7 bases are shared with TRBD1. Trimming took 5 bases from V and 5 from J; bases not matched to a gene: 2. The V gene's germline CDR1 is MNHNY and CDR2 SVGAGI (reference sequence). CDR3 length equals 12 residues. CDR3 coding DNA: TGTGCCAGCAGTCGACAGGGTGAGACCCAGTACTTC. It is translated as CASSRQGETQYF.

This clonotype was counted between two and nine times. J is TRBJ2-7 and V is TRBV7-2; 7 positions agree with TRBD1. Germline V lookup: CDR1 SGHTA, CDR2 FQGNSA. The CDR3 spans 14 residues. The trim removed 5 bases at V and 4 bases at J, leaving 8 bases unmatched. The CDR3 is CASSQRQGWYEQYF. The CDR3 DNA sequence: TGTGCCAGCAGCCAGAGACAGGGTTGGTACGAGCAGTACTTC.